This T cell receptor beta chain was sequenced for a study of T cells in Graves' hyperthyroidism and ophthalmopathy. CDR1 DFQATT and CDR2 SNEGSKA come from the germline V gene (reference sequence). There are 12 residues in the CDR3. After removal of 4 bases from V and 4 bases from J, the junction contained 3 bases not matched to a gene. This clonotype was counted only a few times. Amplification targeted TCR beta CDR3 regions from RNA transcripts. First-round RT-PCR with HTBI primers amplified the TCR CDR3 region. Via MiXCR, TCRdb re-called the multiplex PCR reads, giving one row per CDR3 protein. The sample has hundreds of thousands of distinct CDR3 sequences, more than 15% seen once.

The chain recombines TRBV20-1 with TRBJ2-7; TRBD1 matches 8 bases. Sequenced input: blood. This sequence was found in a woman under 30 with Graves' hyperthyroidism. The CDR3 DNA follows: TGCAGTGCTAAGGACAGGGTATACGAGCAGTACTTC. This translates into CSAKDRVYEQYF.